This TCR beta chain appears in the sequencing data of a study of blood T cell repertoires in COVID-19. The CDR3 covers 17 residues. The germline CDR1 and CDR2 sequences are MGHRA and YSYEKL. Trimming left V 2 bases short and J 7 bases short, with 21 bases between. The method was immunoSEQ multiplex PCR; TCRdb's version includes in-frame clones alone and lacks a portion of them. The sample holds about 140,000 clones, about 74% seen once. The clonotype comes from a man aged 45 to 65 with acute or convalescent COVID-19. The gene calls are TRBV4-1 and TRBJ1-3; tentative D call: TRBD1 (6 bases). What was sequenced was peripheral blood. CDR3 nucleotide sequence: TGCGCCAGCAGCCAAAGTTCCATCGGGACACGGAGTAACACCATATATTTT. Encoded protein: CASSQSSIGTRSNTIYF.